This TCR beta chain was profiled in a study of blood T cell repertoires in COVID-19. Study details: COVID-19 samples collected from the United States, Italy and Spain covered acute and convalescent phases. Sources were T cells, B-cell-depleted T cells, or PBMCs; the material itself was cDNA or gDNA.

Germline CDR1 MNHEY, CDR2 SMNVEV (reference sequence). The V and J ends lost 6 bases and 2 bases respectively, with 20 bases between them. The CDR3 has 16 amino acids. Libraries were prepared by immunoSEQ multiplex PCR; TCRdb keeps only in-frame clonotypes and omits some of them. The table has more than 200,000 clones, roughly four fifths seen once. A few counts support this clone. Material for sequencing was peripheral blood. V is TRBV27 and J is TRBJ2-7, with TRBD1 as a possible D gene (6 bases). The receptor's source is a man older than 75 with acute or convalescent COVID-19. As DNA, the CDR3 is TGTGCCAGCAGCCTCTGGATGGACAGTAGCGCCTACGAGCAGTACTTC. Its translation is CASSLWMDSSAYEQYF.